This TCR beta chain was documented in a study of blood T cell repertoires in COVID-19. Across the whole study: Acute-phase and convalescent COVID-19 samples originated in the United States, Italy and Spain.

Germline CDR1 reads SQVTM; CDR2 reads ANQGSEA. V dropped 1 base and J dropped 3 bases, with 12 bases sitting between them. CDR3 length: 14 amino acids. In the authors' workflow: Reference gene primer amplification gave nucleated cell count estimates. Repertoires were generated with immunoSEQ multiplex PCR, while TCRdb's copy carries only in-frame clones and drops some. From that table come the V and J calls and clone size; the DNA was used to work out D and trimming. The sample yields around 40,000 clones, around 87% seen once. Sequenced: peripheral blood. The TCR sequence derives from a man aged 50 or older with active or convalescent COVID-19. This rearrangement joins TRBV29-1 to TRBJ1-2, with D tentatively TRBD1 (6 bases). The CDR3 sequence: CSVEGQQGDYGYTF. The CDR3 coding sequence is TGCAGCGTTGAAGGTCAACAGGGAGACTATGGCTACACCTTC.